The clone carrying this T cell receptor beta chain appeared a few times. Its antigen is currently unknown. This sample is drawn from a study of vaccination and CD4 T cells after COVID-19. An Oncomine TCR Beta short-read assay was used to sequence the DNA from cultured CD4+ T cells. TCRdb recomputed calls from the PCR reads with MiXCR, one row per CDR3 protein. The sample gives about 25,000 distinct CDR3 sequences, around 45% of which show up once; 7.2% is in the top ten. This CDR3 region has 15 residues. V lost 8 bases to trimming and J lost 6 bases; unmatched junction nucleotides: 8. Looked up from germline, CDR1 is LNHDA and CDR2 is SQIVND (reference sequence). As to treatment: approximately 9-day PBMC culture with coronavirus spike peptide pools or control peptides (ViraFEST assay).

The rearrangement links TRBV19 to TRBJ1-6; 9 bases are shared with TRBD1. This receptor was taken from a human donor who had recovered from COVID-19. The material sequenced was CD4+ T cells from blood, cultured in vitro. The CDR3 protein is CASRAGQGTNSPLHF. CDR3 bases: TGTGCCAGTCGAGCGGGACAGGGAACTAATTCACCCCTCCACTTT.